This entry describes one T cell receptor (beta chain). The target antigen is unknown. This entry belongs to a study of T cells in Graves' hyperthyroidism and ophthalmopathy. Amplification of TCR beta CDR3 regions was performed using RNA transcripts as template. First-round RT-PCR of the TCR CDR3 relied on the HTBI primer set. MiXCR, run by TCRdb on the multiplex PCR reads, gives a single entry per CDR3 protein. This table holds a few hundred thousand distinct CDR3 sequences, about a sixth found once. Notes on the study in general: Model predictions of ophthalmopathy came a median around 6.5 months before onset.

This TCR was recovered from a woman between 40 and 50 years old with Graves' ophthalmopathy. Sequenced sample: blood.

CDR3 loop: CASSFGSGSGEQYF. The CDR3 nucleotides read TGTGCCAGCAGTTTTGGGAGCGGGAGTGGCGAGCAGTACTTC. The chain couples TRBV28 to TRBJ2-7; 8 bases match TRBD2. V lost 3 bases and J lost 6; bases outside the gene matches: 7. The CDR3 totals 14 residues. The germline gives CDR1 MDHEN, CDR2 SYDVKM. Based on the CDR3 plus reference TRBV28 and TRBJ2-7, the full variable domain is DVKVTQSSRYLVKRTGEKVFLECVQDMDHENMFWYRQDPGLGLRLIYFSYDVKMKEKGDIPEGYSVSREKKERFSLILESASTNQTSMYLCASSFGSGSGEQYFGPGTRLTVT.